This T cell receptor (beta chain) is drawn from a study of cytomegalovirus exposure and HLA in healthy donors. Study-wide findings and caveats: Later, an analysis showed that TCR beta chains associated with HLA were more clonally expanded than others that were equally common. Sequencing likely produced, as an artifact, a cluster of highly shared sequence variants.

The primer mix had 60 Vbeta and 13 Jbeta primers. Clones were sequenced by immunoSEQ multiplex PCR, and TCRdb holds only the in-frame ones, with some missing. The table has more than 65,000 clones, 75% to 80% seen once. With regard to this clone: Its antigen is as yet unknown.

CDR3 length equals 14 residues. The germline gives CDR1 SNHLY, CDR2 FYNNEI. Trimming took 3 bases from V and 2 from J, leaving 7 bases between them. V gene TRBV2 combines with J gene TRBJ1-4; no firm D call. Sequencing used PBMCs. The sequence was obtained from a female donor in good health and CMV-seronegative. CDR3 loop: CASSERQTNEKLFF. The DNA of the CDR3 is TGTGCCAGCAGTGAGAGGCAGACTAATGAAAAACTGTTTTTT.